The clone carrying this T cell receptor (beta chain) has at least ten counts. This record comes from a study of early T cells in non-severe SARS-CoV-2 infection. Study as a whole: The study sequenced bulk RNA from unsorted whole blood, with chains unpaired.

TCRdb reprocessed the 5' RACE reads with MiXCR, giving one entry per CDR3 protein. The sample lists some 40,000 distinct CDR3 sequences; roughly 5.3% were seen once. CDR3 length: 14 residues. Germline V gene data show CDR1 as SGHTA and CDR2 as FQGTGA. V lost 5 bases, J lost 0 bases, and 9 bases lay in between. Sequenced material: whole blood. The sequence was obtained from an adult who was a healthcare worker with PCR-confirmed SARS-CoV-2 infection or an uninfected control (not recorded which). V usage is TRBV7-3 and J usage is TRBJ2-3; D call uncertain. CDR3 DNA sequence: TGTGCCAGCAGCCCGACGGCAAGCACAGATACGCAGTATTTT. Its protein is CASSPTASTDTQYF.